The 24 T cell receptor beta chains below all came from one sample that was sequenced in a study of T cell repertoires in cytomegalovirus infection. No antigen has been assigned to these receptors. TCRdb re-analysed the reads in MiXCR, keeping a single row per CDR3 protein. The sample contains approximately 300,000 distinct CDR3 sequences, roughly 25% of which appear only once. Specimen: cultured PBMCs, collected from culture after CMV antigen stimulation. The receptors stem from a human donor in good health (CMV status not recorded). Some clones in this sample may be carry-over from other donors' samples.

Written as DNA, the CDR3 is TGTGCCTGGACCTCTGGCGGGGCCGTATATGAAAAACTGTTTTTT. Protein product: CAWTSGGAVYEKLFF. This chain connects TRBV30 to TRBJ1-4; weak D call: TRBD1 (5 bases). Per germline, CDR1 GTSNPN and CDR2 SVGIG (reference sequence). The V end lost 4 bases, the J end lost 6 bases, and 18 bases lay between the germline ends. The CDR3 is 15 amino acids.

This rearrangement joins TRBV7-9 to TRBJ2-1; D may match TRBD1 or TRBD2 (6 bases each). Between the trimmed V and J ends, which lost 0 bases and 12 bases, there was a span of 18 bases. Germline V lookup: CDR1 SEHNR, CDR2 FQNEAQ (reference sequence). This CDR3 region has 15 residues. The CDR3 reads CASSLAAPSRGLQFF. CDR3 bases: TGTGCCAGCAGCTTAGCGGCCCCATCCAGGGGACTGCAGTTCTTC.

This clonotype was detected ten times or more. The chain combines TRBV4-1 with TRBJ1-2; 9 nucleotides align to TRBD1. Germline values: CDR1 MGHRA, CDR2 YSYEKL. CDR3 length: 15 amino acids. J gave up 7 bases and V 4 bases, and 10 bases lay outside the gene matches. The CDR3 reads CASSPNTQGAFGYTF. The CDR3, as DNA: TGCGCCAGCAGCCCGAATACACAGGGGGCGTTTGGCTACACCTTC.

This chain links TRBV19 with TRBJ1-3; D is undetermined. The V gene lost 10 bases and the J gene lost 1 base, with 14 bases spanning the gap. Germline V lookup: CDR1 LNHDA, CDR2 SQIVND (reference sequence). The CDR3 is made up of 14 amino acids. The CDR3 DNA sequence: TGTGCCATTCGTGCCGGGCATTCTGGAAACACCATATATTTT. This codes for CAIRAGHSGNTIYF.

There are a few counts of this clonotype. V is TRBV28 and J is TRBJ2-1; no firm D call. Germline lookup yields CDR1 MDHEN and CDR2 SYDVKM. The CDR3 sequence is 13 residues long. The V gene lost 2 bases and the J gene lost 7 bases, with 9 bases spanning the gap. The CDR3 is CASSLGGWNEQFF. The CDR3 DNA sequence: TGTGCCAGCAGTTTAGGCGGTTGGAATGAGCAGTTCTTC. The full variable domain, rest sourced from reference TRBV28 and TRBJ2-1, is DVKVTQSSRYLVKRTGEKVFLECVQDMDHENMFWYRQDPGLGLRLIYFSYDVKMKEKGDIPEGYSVSREKKERFSLILESASTNQTSMYLCASSLGGWNEQFFGPGTRLTVL.

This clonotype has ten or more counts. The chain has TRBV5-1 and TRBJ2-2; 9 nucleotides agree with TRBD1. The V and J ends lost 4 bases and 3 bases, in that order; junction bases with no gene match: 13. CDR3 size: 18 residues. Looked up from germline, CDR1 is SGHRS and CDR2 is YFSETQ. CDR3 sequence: CASSGGQGMEWYTGELFF. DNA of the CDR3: TGCGCCAGCAGCGGGGGACAGGGTATGGAGTGGTACACCGGGGAGCTGTTTTTT.

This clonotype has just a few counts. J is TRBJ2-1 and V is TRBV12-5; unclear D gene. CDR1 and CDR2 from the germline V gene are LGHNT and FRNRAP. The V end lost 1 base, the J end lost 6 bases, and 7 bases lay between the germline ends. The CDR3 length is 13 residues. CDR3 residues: CASGLGPLNEQFF. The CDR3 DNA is TGTGCTAGTGGTTTGGGACCTCTCAATGAGCAGTTCTTC.

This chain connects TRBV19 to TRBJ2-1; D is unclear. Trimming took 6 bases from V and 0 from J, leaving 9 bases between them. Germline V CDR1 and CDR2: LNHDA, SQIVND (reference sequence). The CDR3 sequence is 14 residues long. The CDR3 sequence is CASRPLSSYNEQFF. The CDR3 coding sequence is TGTGCCAGTAGGCCGCTAAGCTCCTACAATGAGCAGTTCTTC.

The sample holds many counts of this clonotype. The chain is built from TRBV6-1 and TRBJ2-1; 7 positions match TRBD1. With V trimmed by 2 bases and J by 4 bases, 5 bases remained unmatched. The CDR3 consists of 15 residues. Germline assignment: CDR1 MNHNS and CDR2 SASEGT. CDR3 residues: CASSERGLWYNEQFF. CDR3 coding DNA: TGTGCCAGCAGTGAAAGGGGGCTGTGGTACAATGAGCAGTTCTTC.

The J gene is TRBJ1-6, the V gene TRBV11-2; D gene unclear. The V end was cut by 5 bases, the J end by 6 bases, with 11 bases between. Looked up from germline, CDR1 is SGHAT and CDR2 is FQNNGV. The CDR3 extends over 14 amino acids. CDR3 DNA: TGTGCCAGCAGCAAGGGAGGGATTAATTCACCCCTCCACTTT. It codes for CASSKGGINSPLHF.

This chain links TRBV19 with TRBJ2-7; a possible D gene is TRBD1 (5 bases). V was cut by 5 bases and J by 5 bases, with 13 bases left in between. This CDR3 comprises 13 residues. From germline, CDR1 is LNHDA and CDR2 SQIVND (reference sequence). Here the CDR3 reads CASSARRGHEQYV. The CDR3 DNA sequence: TGTGCCAGTAGTGCCCGTAGGGGCCACGAGCAGTACGTC.

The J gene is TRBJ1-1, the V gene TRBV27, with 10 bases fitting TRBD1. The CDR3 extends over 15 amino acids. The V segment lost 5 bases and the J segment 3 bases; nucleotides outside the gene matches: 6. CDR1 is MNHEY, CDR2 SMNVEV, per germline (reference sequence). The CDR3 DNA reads TGTGCCAGCAGTACACCGGGACAGGGGCACACTGAAGCTTTCTTT. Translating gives CASSTPGQGHTEAFF.

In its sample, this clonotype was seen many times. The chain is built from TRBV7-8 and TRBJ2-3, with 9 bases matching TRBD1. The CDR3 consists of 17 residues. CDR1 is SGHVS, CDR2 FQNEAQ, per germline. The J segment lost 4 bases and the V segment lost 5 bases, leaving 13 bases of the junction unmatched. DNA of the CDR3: TGTGCCAGCAGCCCCAGGGGGACAGGGTATCTTTCAGATACGCAGTATTTT. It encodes CASSPRGTGYLSDTQYF.

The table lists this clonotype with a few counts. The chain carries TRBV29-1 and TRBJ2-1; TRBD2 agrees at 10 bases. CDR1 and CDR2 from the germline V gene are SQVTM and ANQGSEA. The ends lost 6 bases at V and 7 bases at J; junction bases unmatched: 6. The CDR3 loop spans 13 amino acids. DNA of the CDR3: TGCAGCGTGATGGGACTAGCGCAGAATGAGCAGTTCTTC. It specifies CSVMGLAQNEQFF.

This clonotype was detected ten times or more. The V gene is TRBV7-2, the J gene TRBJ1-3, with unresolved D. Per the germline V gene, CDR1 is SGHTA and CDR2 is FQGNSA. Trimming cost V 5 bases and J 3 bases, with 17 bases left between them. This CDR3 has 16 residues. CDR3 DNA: TGTGCCAGCAGCCCCCGCCCCGGCCAAGGTGGAAACACCATATATTTT. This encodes CASSPRPGQGGNTIYF.

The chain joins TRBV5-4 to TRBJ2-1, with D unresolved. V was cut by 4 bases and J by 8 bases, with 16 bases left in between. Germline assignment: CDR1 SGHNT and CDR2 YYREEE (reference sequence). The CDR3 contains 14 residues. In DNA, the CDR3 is TGTGCCAGCAGCCGACAAGGACCAACCTATGAGCAGTTCTTC. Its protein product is CASSRQGPTYEQFF.

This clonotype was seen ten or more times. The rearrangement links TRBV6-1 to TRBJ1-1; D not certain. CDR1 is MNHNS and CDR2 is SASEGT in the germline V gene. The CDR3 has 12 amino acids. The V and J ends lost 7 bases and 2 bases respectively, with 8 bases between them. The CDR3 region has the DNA TGTGCCAGCATAATCGGCAACACTGAAGCTTTCTTT. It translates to CASIIGNTEAFF.

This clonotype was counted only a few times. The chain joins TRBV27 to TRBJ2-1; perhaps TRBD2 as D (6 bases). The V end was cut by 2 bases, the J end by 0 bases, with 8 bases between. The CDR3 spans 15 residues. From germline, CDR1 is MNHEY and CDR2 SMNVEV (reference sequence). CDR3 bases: TGTGCCAGCAGTTTAGCGGGGCTCTCCTACAATGAGCAGTTCTTC. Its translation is CASSLAGLSYNEQFF.

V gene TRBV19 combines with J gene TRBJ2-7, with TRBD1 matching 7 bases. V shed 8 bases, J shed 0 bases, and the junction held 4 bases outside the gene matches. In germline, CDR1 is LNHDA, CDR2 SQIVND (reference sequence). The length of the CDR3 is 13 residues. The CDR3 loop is CASGTAFSYEQYF. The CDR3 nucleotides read TGTGCCAGTGGGACAGCCTTCTCCTACGAGCAGTACTTC.

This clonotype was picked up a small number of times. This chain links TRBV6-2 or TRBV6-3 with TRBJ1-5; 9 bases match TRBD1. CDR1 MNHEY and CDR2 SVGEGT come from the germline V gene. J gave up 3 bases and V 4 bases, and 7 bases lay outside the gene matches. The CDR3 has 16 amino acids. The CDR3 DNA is TGTGCCAGCAGTTTGACCGGGACAGGGTACAATCAGCCCCAGCATTTT. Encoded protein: CASSLTGTGYNQPQHF.

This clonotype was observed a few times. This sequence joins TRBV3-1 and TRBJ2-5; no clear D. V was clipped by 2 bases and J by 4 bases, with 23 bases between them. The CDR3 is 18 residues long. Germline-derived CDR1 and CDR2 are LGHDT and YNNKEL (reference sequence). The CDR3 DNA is TGTGCCAGCAGCCAAAGTAGCCCCGGACCCCGGCGGAGAGAGACCCAGTACTTC. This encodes CASSQSSPGPRRRETQYF.

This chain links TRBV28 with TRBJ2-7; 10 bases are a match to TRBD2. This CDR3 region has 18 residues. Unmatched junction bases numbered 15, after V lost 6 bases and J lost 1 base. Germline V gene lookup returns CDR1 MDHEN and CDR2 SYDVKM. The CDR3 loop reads CASSAVRAGGPSSYEQYF. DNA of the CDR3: TGTGCCAGCAGCGCCGTCCGAGCGGGAGGGCCCTCTTCCTACGAGCAGTACTTC.

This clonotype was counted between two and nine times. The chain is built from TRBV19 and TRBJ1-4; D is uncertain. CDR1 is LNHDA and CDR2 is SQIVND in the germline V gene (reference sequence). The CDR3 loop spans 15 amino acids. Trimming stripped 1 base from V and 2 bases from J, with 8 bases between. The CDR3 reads CASSIGSRTNEKLFF. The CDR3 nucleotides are TGTGCCAGTAGTATAGGCTCCCGTACTAATGAAAAACTGTTTTTT.

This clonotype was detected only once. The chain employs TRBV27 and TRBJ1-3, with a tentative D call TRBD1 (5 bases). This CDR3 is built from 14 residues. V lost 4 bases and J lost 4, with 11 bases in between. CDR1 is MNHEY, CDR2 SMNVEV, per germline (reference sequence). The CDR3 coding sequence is TGTGCCAGCAGTTCAAGCAGGGAGGGAAACACCATATATTTT. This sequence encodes CASSSSREGNTIYF.